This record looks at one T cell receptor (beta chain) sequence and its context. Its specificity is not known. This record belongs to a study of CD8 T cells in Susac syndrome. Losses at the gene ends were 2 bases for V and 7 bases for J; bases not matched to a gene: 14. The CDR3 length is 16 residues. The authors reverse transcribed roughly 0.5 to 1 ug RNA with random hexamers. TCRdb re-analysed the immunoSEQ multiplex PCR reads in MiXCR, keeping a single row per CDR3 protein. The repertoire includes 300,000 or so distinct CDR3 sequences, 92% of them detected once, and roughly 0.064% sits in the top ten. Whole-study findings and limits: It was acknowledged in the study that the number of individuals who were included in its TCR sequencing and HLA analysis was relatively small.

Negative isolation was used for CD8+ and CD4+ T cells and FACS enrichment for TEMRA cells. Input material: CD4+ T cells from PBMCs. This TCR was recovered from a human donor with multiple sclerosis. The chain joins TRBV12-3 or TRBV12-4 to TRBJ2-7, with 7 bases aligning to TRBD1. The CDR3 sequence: CASSLPKRQGSSEQYF. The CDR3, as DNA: TGTGCCAGCAGTTTACCGAAGAGACAGGGCTCTAGTGAGCAGTACTTC.